Listed below are T cell receptor beta chains from one sample, sequenced in a study of technical replicates of blood from several donors. Sequencing used immunoSEQ multiplex PCR; TCRdb keeps in-frame clones, though not all of them. The data hold roughly 61,000 clones, with almost 97% observed a single time. Specimen: T cells isolated from PBMCs. These receptors were taken from a human donor in good health. Each CDR3 is given with its conserved first and last residue. D genes are given only for firm matches. Only some rows state a clone size, as once, few, many or a class for expanded clones.

J | V | D | size | CDR3 | DNA
TRBJ1-2 | TRBV2 | . | . | CASSDSSNGYTF | TGTGCCAGCAGTGATTCCAGTAATGGCTACACCTTC
TRBJ2-5 | TRBV10-1 | . | . | CASSAMRGGGKETQYF | TGCGCCAGCAGTGCGATGAGAGGGGGAGGGAAAGAGACCCAGTACTTC
TRBJ2-7 | TRBV27 | . | . | CASRPPAGDVMPPYEQYF | TGTGCCAGCAGACCACCGGCAGGGGACGTAATGCCTCCCTACGAGCAGTACTTC
TRBJ1-5 | TRBV18 | . | once | CASSQEQGNQPQHF | TGTGCCAGCTCACAAGAACAGGGAAATCAGCCCCAGCATTTT
TRBJ2-1 | TRBV6-4 | . | . | CASSGFGGTPYNEQFF | TGTGCCAGCAGTGGCTTCGGGGGTACACCCTACAATGAGCAGTTCTTC
TRBJ2-7 | TRBV9 | . | . | CASRVRQLHYEQYF | TGTGCCAGCAGGGTTAGACAGCTCCACTACGAGCAGTACTTC
TRBJ2-3 | TRBV6-5 | . | once | CASGGWGDTQYF | TGTGCCAGCGGGGGCTGGGGAGATACGCAGTATTTT
TRBJ2-1 | TRBV10-3 | TRBD1 | . | CAISDADRGMDNEQFF | TGTGCCATCAGTGACGCGGACAGGGGGATGGACAATGAGCAGTTCTTC
TRBJ2-5 | TRBV6-5 | TRBD2 | . | CASSVTGGQETQYF | TGTGCCAGCAGCGTCACGGGAGGACAAGAGACCCAGTACTTC
TRBJ2-1 | TRBV29-1 | TRBD2 | once | CSVGGSGGFISYNEQFF | TGCAGCGTTGGGGGTAGCGGGGGCTTCATCTCCTACAATGAGCAGTTCTTC
TRBJ1-4 | TRBV29-1 | . | . | CSARQLANEKLFF | TGCAGCGCAAGACAGTTGGCGAATGAAAAACTGTTTTTT
TRBJ2-5 | TRBV6-1 | TRBD2 | . | CASLAGAQETQYF | TGTGCCAGCCTAGCGGGGGCACAAGAGACCCAGTACTTC
TRBJ2-1 | TRBV6-9 | . | . | CASTYGGTPYNEQFF | TGTGCCAGCACCTATGGCGGGACTCCCTACAATGAGCAGTTCTTC
TRBJ2-7 | TRBV6-5 | TRBD1 | . | CASSYGQGAYEQYF | TGTGCCAGCAGTTACGGGCAGGGGGCCTACGAGCAGTACTTC
TRBJ2-7 | TRBV2 | . | . | CASSRWLASGYEQYF | TGTGCCAGCAGCCGGTGGCTAGCGAGCGGCTACGAGCAGTACTTC
TRBJ2-3 | TRBV10-3 | . | . | CAISEPGAGGPTDTQYF | TGTGCCATCAGTGAGCCTGGGGCCGGGGGGCCCACAGATACGCAGTATTTT
TRBJ1-1 | TRBV5-1 | TRBD1 | . | CASRHGQGTYMNTEAFF | TGCGCCAGCAGGCACGGACAGGGGACGTACATGAACACTGAAGCTTTCTTT
TRBJ1-2 | TRBV6-6 | TRBD1 | . | CASSYGGQGGNYGYTF | TGTGCCAGCAGTTACGGCGGACAGGGTGGGAACTATGGCTACACCTTC
TRBJ2-5 | TRBV27 | TRBD2 | . | CASRPRASGGETQYF | TGTGCCAGCAGACCCCGGGCTAGCGGGGGGGAGACCCAGTACTTC
TRBJ2-3 | TRBV27 | . | . | CASSFGGTDTQYF | TGTGCCAGCAGTTTCGGGGGCACAGATACGCAGTATTTT
TRBJ2-4 | TRBV4-1 | . | . | CASSQVGASYIQYF | TGCGCCAGCAGCCAAGTAGGGGCTAGTTACATTCAGTACTTC
TRBJ2-3 | TRBV5-4 | TRBD1 | . | CASSPNPGQGGTDTQYF | TGTGCCAGCAGCCCCAACCCGGGACAGGGGGGTACAGATACGCAGTATTTT
TRBJ1-4 | TRBV15 | . | once | CATGGEGKLFF | TGTGCCACCGGGGGGGAAGGAAAACTGTTTTTT
TRBJ2-7 | TRBV18 | TRBD2 | . | CASSPGVAGTYEQYF | TGTGCCAGCTCACCCGGAGTAGCGGGGACCTACGAGCAGTACTTC
TRBJ2-4 | TRBV6-6 | . | . | CASSYDREEYIQYF | TGTGCCAGCAGTTACGACAGGGAGGAGTACATTCAGTACTTC
TRBJ1-1 | TRBV10-1 | TRBD1 | . | CASSESTPGTGGKTEAFF | TGCGCCAGCAGTGAGTCGACTCCCGGGACAGGGGGAAAAACTGAAGCTTTCTTT
TRBJ2-1 | TRBV2 | . | . | CASRAQGESGEQFF | TGTGCCAGCAGAGCCCAAGGAGAATCGGGTGAGCAGTTCTTC
TRBJ2-5 | TRBV28 | . | . | CASSFGVQETQYF | TGTGCCAGCAGTTTCGGGGTTCAAGAGACCCAGTACTTC
TRBJ2-1 | TRBV11-2 | TRBD2 | . | CASSPLAGGYNEQFF | TGTGCCAGCAGCCCCCTAGCGGGGGGTTACAATGAGCAGTTCTTC
TRBJ1-2 | TRBV28 | . | . | CASSSSVNYGYTF | TGTGCCAGCAGTTCGTCGGTTAACTATGGCTACACCTTC
TRBJ1-1 | TRBV30 | TRBD1 | . | CAGTGGYTEAFF | TGTGCCGGGACAGGGGGCTACACTGAAGCTTTCTTT
TRBJ1-2 | TRBV11-2 | TRBD1 | once | CASSTMTGGKIGYTF | TGTGCCAGCAGCACTATGACAGGGGGAAAAATTGGCTACACCTTC
TRBJ1-1 | TRBV11-2 | . | . | CASSLELGGAEAFF | TGTGCCAGCAGCTTAGAATTGGGCGGGGCGGAAGCTTTCTTT
TRBJ1-5 | TRBV12-5 | . | . | CASARGQLYSNQPQHF | TGTGCTAGTGCACGTGGACAGTTATATAGCAATCAGCCCCAGCATTTT
TRBJ2-5 | TRBV9 | . | . | CASSVDGAPGYQETQYF | TGTGCCAGCAGCGTAGATGGGGCCCCTGGATATCAAGAGACCCAGTACTTC
TRBJ1-4 | TRBV11-3 | . | . | CASSQRDIDEKLFF | TGTGCCAGCAGCCAGAGGGACATTGATGAAAAACTGTTTTTT
TRBJ1-2 | TRBV2 | . | . | CARDPGGYTF | TGTGCCAGGGACCCGGGGGGCTACACCTTC
TRBJ1-1 | TRBV7-9 | . | . | CASSLVTLEPKAFF | TGTGCCAGCAGCTTAGTTACCCTAGAACCCAAAGCTTTCTTT
TRBJ1-3 | TRBV28 | . | . | CASSLTQGSGNTIYF | TGTGCCAGCAGTTTAACCCAGGGATCTGGAAACACCATATATTTT
TRBJ1-1 | TRBV4-1 | . | many | CASSYGQLNTEAFF | TGCGCCAGCAGCTACGGACAATTGAACACTGAAGCTTTCTTT
TRBJ1-2 | TRBV27 | TRBD1 | . | CASSESPGGAGYGYTF | TGTGCCAGCAGTGAATCCCCAGGGGGCGCGGGCTATGGCTACACCTTC
TRBJ2-7 | TRBV27 | . | . | CASSLIGGGLYEQYF | TGTGCCAGCAGTTTGATCGGTGGGGGACTCTACGAGCAGTACTTC
TRBJ2-1 | TRBV28 | TRBD1 | once | CASSLNRGTNNEQFF | TGTGCCAGCAGCCTAAACAGGGGCACTAACAATGAGCAGTTCTTC
TRBJ2-5 | TRBV5-1 | . | . | CASSLQLVQETQYF | TGCGCCAGCAGCTTGCAACTAGTTCAAGAGACCCAGTACTTC
TRBJ2-1 | TRBV28 | TRBD2 | . | CASSVGGSSYNEQFF | TGTGCCAGCAGTGTTGGCGGGAGCTCCTACAATGAGCAGTTCTTC
TRBJ2-2 | TRBV5-1 | . | . | CASSSDGGYTGELFF | TGCGCCAGCAGCTCGGACGGAGGCTACACCGGGGAGCTGTTTTTT
TRBJ2-1 | TRBV11-2 | . | . | CASSGGQSINYNEQFF | TGTGCCAGCAGCGGTGGACAGTCCATTAATTACAATGAGCAGTTCTTC
TRBJ2-3 | TRBV11-2 | . | . | CASRAITGTDTQYF | TGTGCCAGCAGGGCTATTACAGGAACAGATACGCAGTATTTT
TRBJ1-6 | TRBV4-2 | . | . | CASSQSADRNNSPLHF | TGTGCCAGCAGCCAATCGGCGGACAGAAATAATTCACCCCTCCACTTT
TRBJ2-7 | TRBV9 | . | . | CASSVSERSYEQYF | TGTGCCAGCAGCGTGAGTGAGCGCTCCTACGAGCAGTACTTC